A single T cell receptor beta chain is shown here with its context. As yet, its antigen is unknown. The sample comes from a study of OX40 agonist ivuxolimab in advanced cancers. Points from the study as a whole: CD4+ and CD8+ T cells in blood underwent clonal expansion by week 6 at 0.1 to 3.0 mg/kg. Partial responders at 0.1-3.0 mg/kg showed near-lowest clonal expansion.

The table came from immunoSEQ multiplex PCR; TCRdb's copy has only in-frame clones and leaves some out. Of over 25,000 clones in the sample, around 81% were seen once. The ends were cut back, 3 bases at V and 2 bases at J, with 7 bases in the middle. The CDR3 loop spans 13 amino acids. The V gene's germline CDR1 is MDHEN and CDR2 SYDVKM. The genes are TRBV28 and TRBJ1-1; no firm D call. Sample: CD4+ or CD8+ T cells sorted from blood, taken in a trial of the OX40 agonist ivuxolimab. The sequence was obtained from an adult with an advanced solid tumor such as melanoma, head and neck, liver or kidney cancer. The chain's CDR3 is CASSLGGNTEAFF. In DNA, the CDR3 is TGTGCCAGCAGTTTGGGCGGAAACACTGAAGCTTTCTTT.